This TCR beta chain was sequenced during a study of blood T cell repertoires in COVID-19. Study-level information: Samples came from the United States, Italy and Spain, spanning acute and convalescent COVID-19. Sources were T cells, B-cell-depleted T cells, or PBMCs; the material itself was cDNA or gDNA.

Authors' analysis steps: The authors estimated nucleated cell counts from reference gene primer amplification. The data were produced by immunoSEQ multiplex PCR, yet TCRdb's version contains in-frame clones alone and is incomplete. V, J and clone size derive from that table, while D and trimming were established from the DNA sequence. The table records about 260,000 clones, 75% to 90% of them present only once. The trim removed 5 bases at V and 0 bases at J, leaving 5 bases unmatched. The CDR3 sequence is 15 residues long. The germline V gene encodes CDR1 WSHSY and CDR2 SAAADI. The sequencing input was peripheral blood. This sequence was found in a woman aged 40 to 50 who had recovered from COVID-19. This chain connects TRBV10-2 to TRBJ2-7; 9 nucleotides agree with TRBD2. The CDR3 nucleotides read TGCGCCAGCAGTTCCGGCGGGGGGGCCTCCTACGAGCAGTACTTC. Translated, it gives CASSSGGGASYEQYF.